One sample yielded the 8 T cell receptor beta chains listed below, sequenced in a study of radiation and T cells in renal cell carcinoma. Clones were sequenced by immunoSEQ multiplex PCR, and TCRdb holds only the in-frame ones, with some missing. The table lists more than 150,000 clones, roughly 90% of them singletons. Time point: blood 2 weeks post-SBRT. Described treatment: 15 Gy SBRT to primary tumor, nephrectomy 4 weeks later. This sample comprised blood, obtained from a patient whose treatment included radiotherapy and nephrectomy. These receptor sequences come from a woman between 45 and 60 years old with renal cell carcinoma.

As for this clone: Other DNA sequences in the same sample also yield this CDR3. The V and J genes are TRBV5-1 and TRBJ2-2, with D possibly matching TRBD1 (6 bases). CDR1 and CDR2 from the germline V gene are SGHRS and YFSETQ. Trimming cost V 0 bases and J 0 bases, with 12 bases left between them. This CDR3 is built from 17 residues. The CDR3 region has the DNA TGCGCCAGCAGCTTGGGCCACAGGGATCCGAACACCGGGGAGCTGTTTTTT. Residues: CASSLGHRDPNTGELFF. The whole variable domain, filled in from reference TRBV5-1 and TRBJ2-2, reads KAGVTQTPRYLIKTRGQQVTLSCSPISGHRSVSWYQQTPGQGLQFLFEYFSETQRNKGNFPGRFSGRQFSNSRSEMNVSTLELGDSALYLCASSLGHRDPNTGELFFGEGSRLTVL.

The chain combines TRBV5-6 with TRBJ2-7; the D call may be TRBD1 or TRBD2 (5 bases each). The CDR3 loop spans 17 amino acids. From germline, CDR1 is SGHDT and CDR2 YYEEEE. Trimming pared 3 bases from V and 4 bases from J, leaving 23 bases between. The CDR3 DNA is TGTGCCAGCAGCTCCTTGAAGGGACCGTATACCGAGTACGAGCAGTACTTC. It translates to CASSSLKGPYTEYEQYF.

The chain recombines TRBV4-1 with TRBJ1-1; the D gene is possibly TRBD1 (6 bases). Trimming took off 0 bases at V and 8 bases at J, with 19 bases between the two ends. The CDR3 is 16 residues long. Germline V gives CDR1 MGHRA, CDR2 YSYEKL. CDR3 residues: CASSQEVRTGLSEAFF. DNA of the CDR3: TGCGCCAGCAGCCAAGAGGTAAGAACAGGGCTCTCCGAAGCTTTCTTT.

The rearrangement joins TRBV2 to TRBJ1-6, with TRBD1 matching 8 bases. The V gene end was trimmed by 6 bases and the J gene end by 7 bases; junction bases not matched to a gene: 8. The germline V gene has CDR1 SNHLY and CDR2 FYNNEI. The CDR3 length is 15 residues. CDR3 nucleotide sequence: TGTGCCAGCAGCCCCGGGACAGGACGAAATTCACCCCTCCACTTT. This translates into CASSPGTGRNSPLHF.

The DNA for the CDR3 is TGTGCCAGCAGATTGGGGCGGACAGGGGACACTGAAGCTTTCTTT. Amino acids: CASRLGRTGDTEAFF. This chain joins TRBV7-9 and TRBJ1-1; 9 bases agree with TRBD1. The CDR3 spans 15 residues. Germline V gives CDR1 SEHNR, CDR2 FQNEAQ (reference sequence). The V segment lost 6 bases and the J segment 3 bases; nucleotides outside the gene matches: 8.

The DNA of the CDR3 is TGCGCCAGCAGCCAAGTAACAGGGGTAACCGGGGAGCTGTTTTTT. Its protein is CASSQVTGVTGELFF. The genes are TRBV4-1 and TRBJ2-2; 7 bases fit TRBD1. The V gene end was trimmed by 1 base and the J gene end by 5 bases; junction bases not matched to a gene: 4. CDR3 length: 15 residues. Germline CDR1 MGHRA, CDR2 YSYEKL.

The chain is built from TRBV10-2 and TRBJ2-7; D is perhaps TRBD1 (6 bases). The germline V gene has CDR1 WSHSY and CDR2 SAAADI. Between the trimmed V and J ends, which lost 5 bases and 1 base, there was a span of 9 bases. The CDR3 contains 13 residues. In DNA form, the CDR3 reads TGCGCCAGCAGTCTACAGGGTTCCTACGAGCAGTACTTC. It encodes CASSLQGSYEQYF.

This clone was detected once. The chain is built from TRBV7-2 and TRBJ1-2, with 11 bases fitting TRBD1. CDR1 SGHTA and CDR2 FQGNSA come from the germline V gene. Germline trimming cut 3 bases from V and 6 bases from J; bases unmatched to any gene: 3. The CDR3 loop spans 14 amino acids. The CDR3 DNA is TGTGCCAGCAGCTTTGGACAGGGGGCTAATGGCTACACCTTC. It is translated as CASSFGQGANGYTF.